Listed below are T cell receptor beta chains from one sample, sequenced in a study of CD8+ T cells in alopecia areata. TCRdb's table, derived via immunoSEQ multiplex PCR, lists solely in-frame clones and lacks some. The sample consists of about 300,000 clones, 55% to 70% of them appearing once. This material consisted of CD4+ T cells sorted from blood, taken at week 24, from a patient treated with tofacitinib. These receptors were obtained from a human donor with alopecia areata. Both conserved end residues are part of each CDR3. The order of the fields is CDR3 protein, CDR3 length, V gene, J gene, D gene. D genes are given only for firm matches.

CDR3 protein: CASSRRTGQDSPLHF; CDR3 length: 15; V gene: TRBV5-5; J gene: TRBJ1-6; D gene: TRBD1
CDR3 protein: CAWKPGAGANVLTF; CDR3 length: 14; V gene: TRBV30; J gene: TRBJ2-6; D gene: NA
CDR3 protein: CAWSGDRVGDQPQHF; CDR3 length: 15; V gene: TRBV30; J gene: TRBJ1-5; D gene: TRBD1
CDR3 protein: CASSQEVQGTNEKLFF; CDR3 length: 16; V gene: TRBV4-2; J gene: TRBJ1-4; D gene: NA
CDR3 protein: CASSQSTSGALGSYNEQFF; CDR3 length: 19; V gene: TRBV4-1; J gene: TRBJ2-1; D gene: TRBD2
CDR3 protein: CAIATSGVSIDTQYF; CDR3 length: 15; V gene: TRBV10-3; J gene: TRBJ2-3; D gene: TRBD2
CDR3 protein: CSVFEGQETQYF; CDR3 length: 12; V gene: TRBV29-1; J gene: TRBJ2-5; D gene: NA
CDR3 protein: CASSLIQGMNTEAFF; CDR3 length: 15; V gene: TRBV5-1; J gene: TRBJ1-1; D gene: NA
CDR3 protein: CASSDGGLWFSTDTQYF; CDR3 length: 17; V gene: TRBV2; J gene: TRBJ2-3; D gene: NA
CDR3 protein: CASSFGQNNEQFF; CDR3 length: 13; V gene: TRBV5-6; J gene: TRBJ2-1; D gene: NA
CDR3 protein: CAWSPEYHTVGELFF; CDR3 length: 15; V gene: TRBV30; J gene: TRBJ2-2; D gene: NA
CDR3 protein: CAWGEVLTYNEQFF; CDR3 length: 14; V gene: TRBV30; J gene: TRBJ2-1; D gene: NA
CDR3 protein: CASSLGTSGGTDTQYF; CDR3 length: 16; V gene: TRBV4-2; J gene: TRBJ2-3; D gene: TRBD2
CDR3 protein: CASSLRGSLQETQYF; CDR3 length: 15; V gene: TRBV28; J gene: TRBJ2-5; D gene: NA
CDR3 protein: CAWSPRRLTEAFF; CDR3 length: 13; V gene: TRBV30; J gene: TRBJ1-1; D gene: NA
CDR3 protein: CSVVLAGTSIQYF; CDR3 length: 13; V gene: TRBV29-1; J gene: TRBJ2-4; D gene: NA
CDR3 protein: CASSFKAGGYQETQYF; CDR3 length: 16; V gene: TRBV7-8; J gene: TRBJ2-5; D gene: TRBD2
CDR3 protein: CATSRDRQGGREKLFF; CDR3 length: 16; V gene: TRBV15; J gene: TRBJ1-4; D gene: TRBD1
CDR3 protein: CASSPFQRGGENEQFF; CDR3 length: 16; V gene: TRBV7-9; J gene: TRBJ2-1; D gene: TRBD2
CDR3 protein: CASSGGQPRNQPQHF; CDR3 length: 15; V gene: TRBV19; J gene: TRBJ1-5; D gene: NA
CDR3 protein: CASRPGGTASYNEQFF; CDR3 length: 16; V gene: TRBV9; J gene: TRBJ2-1; D gene: NA
CDR3 protein: CSVQGRAGNTIYF; CDR3 length: 13; V gene: TRBV29-1; J gene: TRBJ1-3; D gene: NA
CDR3 protein: CASSWLPPGETQYF; CDR3 length: 14; V gene: TRBV6-5; J gene: TRBJ2-5; D gene: NA
CDR3 protein: CASSVDLNTEAFF; CDR3 length: 13; V gene: TRBV9; J gene: TRBJ1-1; D gene: NA
CDR3 protein: CAIRTGLRTDTQYF; CDR3 length: 14; V gene: TRBV10-3; J gene: TRBJ2-3; D gene: TRBD2
CDR3 protein: CASSSGTTYQETQYF; CDR3 length: 15; V gene: TRBV7-2; J gene: TRBJ2-5; D gene: NA
CDR3 protein: CASSLSGRGNQPQHF; CDR3 length: 15; V gene: TRBV28; J gene: TRBJ1-5; D gene: NA
CDR3 protein: CASSSLFSGGETQYF; CDR3 length: 15; V gene: TRBV7-9; J gene: TRBJ2-5; D gene: TRBD2
CDR3 protein: CASRGRTLDQPQHF; CDR3 length: 14; V gene: TRBV2; J gene: TRBJ1-5; D gene: NA
CDR3 protein: CASSFTGLNTEAFF; CDR3 length: 14; V gene: TRBV7-9; J gene: TRBJ1-1; D gene: NA
CDR3 protein: CASSLTSRGTQYF; CDR3 length: 13; V gene: TRBV28; J gene: TRBJ2-5; D gene: NA
CDR3 protein: CASSLEAGGELFF; CDR3 length: 13; V gene: TRBV4-2; J gene: TRBJ2-2; D gene: NA
CDR3 protein: CSVRQTENIQYF; CDR3 length: 12; V gene: TRBV29-1; J gene: TRBJ2-4; D gene: NA
CDR3 protein: CASSKPMGETQYF; CDR3 length: 13; V gene: TRBV5-6; J gene: TRBJ2-5; D gene: NA
CDR3 protein: CASINLAGVETQYF; CDR3 length: 14; V gene: TRBV5-6; J gene: TRBJ2-5; D gene: TRBD2
CDR3 protein: CASSERANTGELFF; CDR3 length: 14; V gene: TRBV25-1; J gene: TRBJ2-2; D gene: NA
CDR3 protein: CSVEDALTGRPEAFF; CDR3 length: 15; V gene: TRBV29-1; J gene: TRBJ1-1; D gene: TRBD1
CDR3 protein: CASSSPGLSLQFF; CDR3 length: 13; V gene: TRBV6-5; J gene: TRBJ2-1; D gene: TRBD2
CDR3 protein: CASSFGDTDTQYF; CDR3 length: 13; V gene: TRBV11-2; J gene: TRBJ2-3; D gene: NA
CDR3 protein: CASSQSPYGYTF; CDR3 length: 12; V gene: TRBV23-1; J gene: TRBJ1-2; D gene: NA
CDR3 protein: CATSRVGTVSNQPQHF; CDR3 length: 16; V gene: TRBV15; J gene: TRBJ1-5; D gene: TRBD1
CDR3 protein: CSVAGGARETQYF; CDR3 length: 13; V gene: TRBV29-1; J gene: TRBJ2-5; D gene: NA